A selection of T cell receptor beta chains follows, all from one sample in a study of control samples from healthy donors and cancer patients. TCRdb keeps only in-frame clones here, not all; method: immunoSEQ multiplex PCR. The sample consists of roughly 120,000 clones, roughly 92% of them appearing once. Sequences were obtained from blood. These TCRs come from a young man in good health. Both conserved end residues are part of each CDR3. The D gene is left open where the match is weak. Size values are once, few and many counts, or a class for expanded clones, and some rows have none.

-,-,TRBV24-1,TRBJ2-5,CATSDTGTETQYF,TGTGCCACCAGTGATACAGGGACCGAGACCCAGTACTTC
-,-,TRBV4-2,TRBJ1-1,CASSSRQANTEAFF,TGTGCCAGCAGCTCACGACAGGCCAACACTGAAGCTTTCTTT
-,-,TRBV12-5,TRBJ1-2,CASGLDGTGRRGYGYTF,TGTGCTAGTGGTTTGGATGGTACAGGGAGGAGAGGCTATGGCTACACCTTC
-,-,TRBV6-5,TRBJ1-1,CASSYSNVRGGEAFF,TGTGCCAGCAGTTACTCGAATGTGCGGGGAGGGGAAGCTTTCTTT
-,TRBD1,TRBV6-1,TRBJ2-3,CASSEREGQGDTQYF,TGTGCCAGCAGTGAGAGAGAGGGACAGGGTGATACGCAGTATTTT
once,TRBD2,TRBV5-4,TRBJ2-3,CASSPRGGYGYTDTQYF,TGTGCCAGCAGCCCGCGGGGGGGGTATGGTTACACAGATACGCAGTATTTT
-,-,TRBV19,TRBJ2-7,CASSRSQHRSYEQYF,TGTGCCAGTAGTAGAAGCCAACACCGCTCCTACGAGCAGTACTTC
-,-,TRBV4-1,TRBJ1-5,CASSQEGHRDQPQHF,TGCGCCAGCAGCCAAGAGGGGCACAGGGATCAGCCCCAGCATTTT
-,TRBD1,TRBV10-3,TRBJ1-2,CAISDDGQGAGYTF,TGTGCCATCAGCGACGACGGACAGGGGGCTGGCTACACCTTC
-,-,TRBV7-8,TRBJ2-7,CASSLGGVASLISYEQYF,TGTGCCAGCAGCTTAGGGGGGGTAGCGTCCCTAATCTCCTACGAGCAGTACTTC
-,TRBD2,TRBV6-5,TRBJ2-1,CASSHTSGVYNEQFF,TGTGCCAGCAGCCATACTAGCGGGGTATACAATGAGCAGTTCTTC
-,-,TRBV6-5,TRBJ2-3,CASSLGATGTDTQYF,TGTGCCAGCAGTCTCGGGGCGACCGGCACAGATACGCAGTATTTT
-,-,TRBV9,TRBJ1-4,CASSVGGAGGMKRLFF,TGTGCCAGCAGCGTAGGGGGGGCCGGAGGGATGAAAAGACTGTTTTTT
-,-,TRBV12-5,TRBJ2-3,CASGPRDATDTQYF,TGTGCTAGTGGTCCCCGGGACGCCACAGATACGCAGTATTTT
-,-,TRBV7-3,TRBJ2-1,CASSFGQGSYNEQFF,TGTGCCAGCAGCTTCGGGCAGGGGTCCTACAATGAGCAGTTCTTC
-,-,TRBV9,TRBJ2-5,CASSPLGGDTLQETQYF,TGTGCCAGCAGCCCTTTAGGTGGGGACACCCTCCAAGAGACCCAGTACTTC
few,TRBD1,TRBV3-1/TRBV3-2,TRBJ1-1,CASSPQRTGGINTEAFF,TGTGCCAGCAGCCCGCAACGGACAGGGGGAATTAACACTGAAGCTTTCTTT
once,TRBD1,TRBV28,TRBJ1-2,CASSTQTGGGDGYTF,TGTGCCAGCAGTACTCAGACAGGGGGCGGGGATGGCTACACCTTC
-,-,TRBV6-2/TRBV6-3,TRBJ1-2,CASSRGRDFYGYTF,TGTGCCAGCAGTCGCGGACGGGACTTCTATGGCTACACCTTC
-,TRBD2,TRBV11-2,TRBJ2-3,CASSLRGTSGARVYF,TGTGCCAGCAGCTTACGCGGGACTAGCGGTGCAAGGGTGTATTTT
once,-,TRBV14,TRBJ2-5,CASSQRATGLQETQYF,TGTGCCAGCAGCCAGCGGGCAACAGGCCTACAAGAGACCCAGTACTTC
once,TRBD2,TRBV12-5,TRBJ2-5,CASALPRTSGGETQYF,TGTGCTAGTGCCTTACCCCGGACTAGCGGGGGGGAGACCCAGTACTTC
-,-,TRBV5-6,TRBJ1-1,CASSLASRVQAFF,TGTGCCAGCAGCTTGGCGAGCCGGGTCCAAGCTTTCTTT
-,-,TRBV6-5,TRBJ1-2,CASSSRGGWGGYTF,TGTGCCAGCAGTTCACGAGGGGGATGGGGTGGCTACACCTTC
-,-,TRBV7-7,TRBJ2-3,CASSLLQNTDTQYF,TGTGCCAGCAGCTTATTACAGAACACAGATACGCAGTATTTT
-,-,TRBV7-9,TRBJ2-7,CASSFSGRVIREQYF,TGTGCCAGCAGCTTTTCCGGCAGGGTAATCCGCGAGCAGTACTTC
-,-,TRBV24-1,TRBJ2-3,CATSDSPPADSPDTQYF,TGTGCCACCAGTGATTCCCCGCCGGCGGACAGTCCAGATACGCAGTATTTT
-,TRBD2,TRBV30,TRBJ2-5,CAFQRSSGGGGTQYF,TGTGCCTTCCAGAGGTCTAGCGGGGGAGGAGGGACCCAGTACTTC
once,TRBD2,TRBV24-1,TRBJ2-5,CATSDSRTERGGLETQYF,TGTGCCACCAGTGATTCCCGGACTGAGCGGGGGGGCTTGGAGACCCAGTACTTC
-,-,TRBV6-5,TRBJ2-3,CASSDSLGDTQYF,TGTGCCAGCAGTGACTCCTTGGGGGATACGCAGTATTTT
-,-,TRBV27,TRBJ1-2,CASSPSSLTNYGYTF,TGTGCCAGCAGTCCCTCCAGCCTTACTAACTATGGCTACACCTTC
-,-,TRBV2,TRBJ2-3,CASSDLLRDTQYF,TGTGCCAGCAGTGACTTACTTCGAGATACGCAGTATTTT
-,TRBD1,TRBV2,TRBJ1-2,CASSVRQGAGGYTF,TGTGCCAGCAGTGTTCGACAGGGGGCAGGAGGCTACACCTTC
-,-,TRBV6-5,TRBJ2-2,CASAPGRRTTGELFF,TGTGCCAGCGCACCGGGACGGAGAACAACCGGGGAGCTGTTTTTT
-,-,TRBV6-5,TRBJ2-5,CASSQGGTYQETQYF,TGTGCCAGCAGTCAGGGGGGTACTTACCAAGAGACCCAGTACTTC
-,-,TRBV5-1,TRBJ1-5,CASSPDPGGNQPQHF,TGCGCCAGCAGCCCCGATCCGGGGGGCAATCAGCCCCAGCATTTT
-,-,TRBV7-2,TRBJ2-6,CASSHRRGGANVLTF,TGTGCCAGCAGCCACAGGCGTGGAGGGGCCAACGTCCTGACTTTC
-,-,TRBV18,TRBJ2-5,CASSPPRGGQETQYF,TGTGCCAGCTCACCACCCCGAGGGGGACAAGAGACCCAGTACTTC
-,-,TRBV9,TRBJ1-1,CASSLAEGWGTEAFF,TGTGCCAGCTCCCTAGCGGAAGGTTGGGGCACTGAAGCTTTCTTT
-,-,TRBV5-4,TRBJ2-2,CASSLVGARGGELFF,TGTGCCAGCAGCTTGGTTGGGGCCCGGGGCGGGGAGCTGTTTTTT
-,-,TRBV5-5,TRBJ1-1,CASSHRQGQITEAFF,TGTGCCAGCAGCCATCGTCAGGGGCAGATCACTGAAGCTTTCTTT
-,-,TRBV7-9,TRBJ2-5,CASSSPGTAPRETQYF,TGTGCCAGCAGCTCCCCCGGGACCGCTCCCCGAGAGACCCAGTACTTC
-,-,TRBV3-1/TRBV3-2,TRBJ1-2,CASRRGRDYGYTF,TGTGCCAGCCGGCGGGGGCGGGACTATGGCTACACCTTC
-,-,TRBV6-1,TRBJ1-2,CASSEVSRYTNYGYTF,TGTGCCAGCAGTGAAGTGTCGAGGTACACTAACTATGGCTACACCTTC
-,TRBD2,TRBV10-3,TRBJ2-2,CAISPPGLAGVGELFF,TGTGCCATCAGCCCCCCGGGACTAGCGGGGGTCGGGGAGCTGTTTTTT
medium-sized,-,TRBV6-4,TRBJ2-6,CASSEQAAGANVLTF,TGTGCCAGCAGTGAACAGGCCGCCGGGGCCAACGTCCTGACTTTC
-,TRBD1,TRBV5-6,TRBJ2-7,CASSRSGQGKPYEQYF,TGTGCCAGCAGCCGATCCGGACAGGGGAAGCCCTACGAGCAGTACTTC
-,-,TRBV5-1,TRBJ2-3,CASSLDTDTQYF,TGCGCCAGCAGCTTGGACACGGATACGCAGTATTTT
-,TRBD1,TRBV7-9,TRBJ2-7,CASSLVGTGGLTYEQYF,TGTGCCAGCAGCTTAGTTGGTACAGGGGGCCTAACCTACGAGCAGTACTTC
-,-,TRBV27,TRBJ2-3,CASTPRGSTDTQYF,TGTGCCAGCACCCCCCGGGGCTCCACAGATACGCAGTATTTT
-,TRBD1,TRBV5-6,TRBJ1-6,CASSFAGQGESPLHF,TGTGCCAGCAGCTTCGCAGGACAGGGCGAGTCACCCCTCCACTTT